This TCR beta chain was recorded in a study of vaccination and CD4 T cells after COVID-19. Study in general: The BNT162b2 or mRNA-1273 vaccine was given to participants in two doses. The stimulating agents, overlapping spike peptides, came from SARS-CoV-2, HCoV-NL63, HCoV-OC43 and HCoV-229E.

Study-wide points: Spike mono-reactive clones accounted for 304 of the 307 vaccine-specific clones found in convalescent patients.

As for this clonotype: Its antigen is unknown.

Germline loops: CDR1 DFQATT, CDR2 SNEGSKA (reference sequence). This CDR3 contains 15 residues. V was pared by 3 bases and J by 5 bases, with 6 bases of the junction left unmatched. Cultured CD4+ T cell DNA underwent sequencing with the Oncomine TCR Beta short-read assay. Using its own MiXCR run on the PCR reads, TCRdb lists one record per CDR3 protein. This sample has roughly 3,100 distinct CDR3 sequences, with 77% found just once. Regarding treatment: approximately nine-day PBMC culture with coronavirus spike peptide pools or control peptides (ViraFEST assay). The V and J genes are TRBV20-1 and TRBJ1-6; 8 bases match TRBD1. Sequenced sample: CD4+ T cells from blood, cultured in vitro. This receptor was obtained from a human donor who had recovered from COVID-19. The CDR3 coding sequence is TGCAGTGCTAGCCCCGGGACAGGAGATAATTCACCCCTCCACTTT. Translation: CSASPGTGDNSPLHF.